This T cell receptor (beta chain) was captured in a study of radiotherapy plus CTLA-4 blockade in lung cancer. As for the study in general: Objective responses were documented in 15% to 20% of patients, with disease control in about 29%.

The data were produced by immunoSEQ multiplex PCR, yet TCRdb's version contains in-frame clones alone and is incomplete. This sample carries roughly 57,000 clones, 82% of them seen once, and the ten largest clones take more than 5.5%. Regarding this clone: Its specificity is not known.

With ipilimumab providing CTLA-4 blockade, focal radiation was administered to patients who had chemo-refractory metastatic non-small-cell lung cancer. V lost 6 bases and J lost 2, with 8 bases in between. Germline-derived CDR1 and CDR2 are MDHEN and SYDVKM. The CDR3 sequence is 13 residues long. General study findings and limits: Tumor-derived TCR clones expanded in blood after radiotherapy plus ipilimumab.

The chain employs TRBV28 and TRBJ1-5; D is unresolved. The source was peripheral blood, collected from a patient treated with radiotherapy plus ipilimumab. The TCR sequence derives from a human donor with non-small cell lung cancer whose response to radiotherapy plus ipilimumab could not be evaluated. Written as DNA, the CDR3 is TGTGCCAGCAGCATAGGAGGCAATCAGCCCCAGCATTTT. The encoded protein is CASSIGGNQPQHF.